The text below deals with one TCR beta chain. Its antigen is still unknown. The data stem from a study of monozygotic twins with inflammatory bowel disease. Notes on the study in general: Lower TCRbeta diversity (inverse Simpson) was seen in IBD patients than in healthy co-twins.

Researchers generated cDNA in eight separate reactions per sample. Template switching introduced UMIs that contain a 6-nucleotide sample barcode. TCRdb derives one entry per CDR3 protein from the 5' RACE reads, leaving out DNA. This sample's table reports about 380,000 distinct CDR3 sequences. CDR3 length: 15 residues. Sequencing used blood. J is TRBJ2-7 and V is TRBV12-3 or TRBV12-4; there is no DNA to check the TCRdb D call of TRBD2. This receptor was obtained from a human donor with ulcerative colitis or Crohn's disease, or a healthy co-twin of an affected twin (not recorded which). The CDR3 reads CASSLEALAGYEQYF.